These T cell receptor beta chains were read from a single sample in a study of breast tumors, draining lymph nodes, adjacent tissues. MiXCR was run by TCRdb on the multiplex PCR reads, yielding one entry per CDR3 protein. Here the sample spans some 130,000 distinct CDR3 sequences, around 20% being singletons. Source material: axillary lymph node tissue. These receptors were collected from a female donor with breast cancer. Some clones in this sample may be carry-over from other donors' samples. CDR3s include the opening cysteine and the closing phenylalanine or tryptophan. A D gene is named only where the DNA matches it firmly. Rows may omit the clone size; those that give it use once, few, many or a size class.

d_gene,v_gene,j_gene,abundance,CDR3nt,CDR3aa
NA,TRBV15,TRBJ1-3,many,TGTGCCACCAGCAGAGATGAGCGGGGAAACACCATATATTTT,CATSRDERGNTIYF
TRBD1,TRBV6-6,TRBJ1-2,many,TGTGCCAGCAGTCCGAATCCAGGGGGCGATGGCTACACCTTC,CASSPNPGGDGYTF
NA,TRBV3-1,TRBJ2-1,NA,TGTGCCAGCAGCCGAAGACTCGAGCTGTACAATGAGCAGTTCTTC,CASSRRLELYNEQFF
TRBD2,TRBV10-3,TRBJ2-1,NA,TGCGCCATCAGTGAGTCTATAGGGACTAGCCACAATGAGCAGTTCTTC,CAISESIGTSHNEQFF
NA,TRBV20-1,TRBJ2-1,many,TGCAGTGCTAGAGTAAAGAACAATGAGCAGTTCTTC,CSARVKNNEQFF
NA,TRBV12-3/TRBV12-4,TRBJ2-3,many,TGTGCCAGCAGTTTCCGGGGGCCAGATACGCAGTATTTT,CASSFRGPDTQYF
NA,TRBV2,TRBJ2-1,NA,TGTGCCAGCTCTAGCCCTATCACGCCGAGCTCCTACAATGAGCAGTTCTTC,CASSSPITPSSYNEQFF
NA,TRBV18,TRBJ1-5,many,TGTGCCAGCTCACCATCGGCGGGCAATCAGCCCCAGCATTTT,CASSPSAGNQPQHF
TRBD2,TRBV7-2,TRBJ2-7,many,TGTGCCAGCAGCTTAGTGGCTAGCGGGACGTACGAGCAGTACTTC,CASSLVASGTYEQYF
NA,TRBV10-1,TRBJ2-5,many,TGCGCCAGCAGGGCCAGACTCTACCAAGAGACCCAGTACTTC,CASRARLYQETQYF
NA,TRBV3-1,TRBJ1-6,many,TGTGCCAGCAGCCAAACAGGGATGCATTCACCCCTCCACTTT,CASSQTGMHSPLHF
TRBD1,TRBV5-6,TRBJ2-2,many,TGTGCCAGCAGCCTGACAGGGAACCCCCACACCGGGGAGCTGTTTTTT,CASSLTGNPHTGELFF
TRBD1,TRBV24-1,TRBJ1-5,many,TGTGCCACCAGTGACCCGGGACAGGGCAATCAGCCCCAGCATTTT,CATSDPGQGNQPQHF
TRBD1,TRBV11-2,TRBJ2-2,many,TGTGCCAGCGGGACAGGGAACACCGGGGAGCTGTTTTTT,CASGTGNTGELFF
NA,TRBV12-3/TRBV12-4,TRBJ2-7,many,TGTGCCAGCAGTTTTTTTGACAGATACGAGCAGTACTTC,CASSFFDRYEQYF
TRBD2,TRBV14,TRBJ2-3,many,TGTGCCAGCAGCCCTAGCGGGGGCACAGATACGCAGTATTTT,CASSPSGGTDTQYF
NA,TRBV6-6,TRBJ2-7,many,TGTGCCAGCAGTTACCCGACACCCTCGGGAGAGCAGTACTTC,CASSYPTPSGEQYF
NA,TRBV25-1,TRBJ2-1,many,TGTGCCAGCAGTGAAAGGTTGACAGGCCCCCCGGGTGAGCAGTTCTTC,CASSERLTGPPGEQFF
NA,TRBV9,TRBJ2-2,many,TGTGCCAGCAGCTTGGAGAAGGCTACGAACACCGGGGAGCTGTTTTTT,CASSLEKATNTGELFF
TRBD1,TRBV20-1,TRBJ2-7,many,TGCAGTGCCCTCCCCCGGGACAGATCCTACGAGCAGTACTTC,CSALPRDRSYEQYF
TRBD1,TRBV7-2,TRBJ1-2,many,TGTGCCAGCAGCTATACAGGGGGTATTATCTATGGCTACACCTTC,CASSYTGGIIYGYTF
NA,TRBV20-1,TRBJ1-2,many,TGCAGTGCTAGAGATTCCCAAAAAGTATATGGCTACACCTTC,CSARDSQKVYGYTF
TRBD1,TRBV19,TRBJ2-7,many,TGTGCCAGTAGTATTCTGTCGGGACAGGGTATGTACGAGCAGTACTTC,CASSILSGQGMYEQYF
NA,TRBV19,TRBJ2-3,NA,TGTGCCAGTAGTATAGGGCGGGCGAGCACAGATACGCGGTATTTT,CASSIGRASTDTRYF
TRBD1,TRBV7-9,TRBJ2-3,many,TGTGCCAGCAGCTTGGGACAGATCACAGATACGCAGTATTTT,CASSLGQITDTQYF
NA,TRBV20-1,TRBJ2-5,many,TGCAGTGCTAAATGGGAAGAGACCCAGTACTTC,CSAKWEETQYF
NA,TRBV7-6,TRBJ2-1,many,TGTGCCAGCAGCCCAGTTGGTCTCCAAACGGAGTTCTTC,CASSPVGLQTEFF
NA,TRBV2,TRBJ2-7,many,TGTGCCAGCAGTGTGAGTCCCCACGGCTCCTACGAGCAGTACTTC,CASSVSPHGSYEQYF
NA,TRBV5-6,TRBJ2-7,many,TGTGCCAGCAGCTCGGGACAGACCGGGACTAGGTTCTCCTACGAGCAGTACTTC,CASSSGQTGTRFSYEQYF
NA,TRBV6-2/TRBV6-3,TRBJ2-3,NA,TGTGCCAGCAGGCCCGACTGGGGTAGCACAGATACGCAGTATTTT,CASRPDWGSTDTQYF
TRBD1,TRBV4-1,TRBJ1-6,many,TGCGCCAGCAGCCAAGATCTAAACGGGACAGTGTTTAGCTCCTATAATTCACCCCTCCACTTT,CASSQDLNGTVFSSYNSPLHF
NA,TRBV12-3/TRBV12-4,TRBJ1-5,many,TGTGCCAGCAGTCCCCAAAATCAGCCCCAGCATTTT,CASSPQNQPQHF
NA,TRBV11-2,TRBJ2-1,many,TGTGCCAGCAGCCCGACTAGAAGCAATGAGCAGTTCTTC,CASSPTRSNEQFF